This paragraph reports one T cell receptor beta chain. The target antigen is unknown. These data are taken from a study of response to subunit inactivated influenza vaccine. Study-level findings and limits: It was the authors' suggestion that each seasonal influenza vaccination recruits few new T cells.

TCRdb passed the RT-PCR reads through MiXCR, listing each CDR3 protein once. There are 530,000 or so distinct CDR3 sequences in the sample; about 25% occur only once, and approximately 2% lies in the top ten. Between the trimmed V and J ends, which lost 3 bases and 2 bases, there was a span of 8 bases. The CDR3 extends over 14 amino acids. Per germline, CDR1 MNHEY and CDR2 SVGEGT. The receptor's source is a man aged 50-60 years who received an inactivated influenza vaccine. Here the sequenced sample was CD4+ T cells sorted from PBMCs, taken roughly 5 days after vaccination. The V call is TRBV6-2 or TRBV6-3, the J call TRBJ2-1, with D possibly being TRBD1 or TRBD2 (5 bases each). CDR3 nucleotides: TGTGCCAGCAGTTATGGGGGAACCTACAATGAGCAGTTCTTC. This codes for CASSYGGTYNEQFF.